This T cell receptor (beta chain) is drawn from a study of blood T cells in healthy people across ages. Broader study findings: Age brought a roughly linear fall in TCR beta diversity measured per million T cells. The long-lived group displayed more naive CD4+ cells, plus higher diversity, than the aged donors did.

From germline, CDR1 is SEHNR and CDR2 FQNEAQ (reference sequence). This CDR3 spans 16 amino acids. The junction had 10 bases not matched to a gene; V was cut back by 5 bases and J by 7 bases. On this clonotype itself: The antigen is undetermined.

The authors ran a second PCR of about 7 to 12 cycles using a sample-barcoded 5' primer and a J-beta primer mix. Every cDNA molecule bore a tag from a template-switch adaptor containing 12 random nucleotides. TCRdb recomputed calls from the 5' RACE reads with MiXCR, one row per CDR3 protein. Seen here are 1,800,000 or so distinct CDR3 sequences, around 40% observed once, and the top ten hold under 25%. Peripheral blood, about 10 milliliters per donor, was collected. The sequencing input was blood. This TCR was sampled from a human donor in good health. The chain combines TRBV7-9 with TRBJ2-1; 11 bases are a match to TRBD2. CDR3 nucleotide sequence: TGTGCCAGCAGCCCCAATAGCGGGGGGGCCAGGAATGAGCAGTTCTTC. Translating it yields CASSPNSGGARNEQFF.